This TCR beta chain was sequenced during a study of CD8 T cells in Susac syndrome. Overall study context: Within the sequenced group of Susac syndrome patients, about 6 showed active disease and about eight were in remission. At the time of blood draw, patients with Susac syndrome were therapy-naive, receiving corticosteroids, or receiving intravenous immunoglobulin alone.

Study-wide results and limits: The study conceded that relatively few individuals underwent its TCR sequencing and HLA analysis.

Through negative isolation, CD4+ and CD8+ T cells were obtained, while TEMRA cells were enriched using FACS. The CDR3 is 14 amino acids. V lost 0 bases, J lost 7 bases, and 10 bases lay in between. From germline, CDR1 is LNHNV and CDR2 YYDKDF (reference sequence). For this clonotype: Its antigen is as yet unknown.

The RNA, about 0.45 to 1 ug, was put through reverse transcription using random hexamers. A single record per CDR3 protein comes from TCRdb applying MiXCR to the immunoSEQ multiplex PCR reads. The table shows some 250,000 distinct CDR3 sequences, with 90% to 96% occurring only once. Sequencing used CD4+ T cells from PBMCs. The clonotype was recovered from a human donor with Susac syndrome. The V gene is TRBV15, the J gene TRBJ2-1; D gene ambiguous. The CDR3 spells CATSRERQPNEQFF. The CDR3, as DNA: TGTGCCACCAGCAGAGAAAGGCAGCCAAATGAGCAGTTCTTC.